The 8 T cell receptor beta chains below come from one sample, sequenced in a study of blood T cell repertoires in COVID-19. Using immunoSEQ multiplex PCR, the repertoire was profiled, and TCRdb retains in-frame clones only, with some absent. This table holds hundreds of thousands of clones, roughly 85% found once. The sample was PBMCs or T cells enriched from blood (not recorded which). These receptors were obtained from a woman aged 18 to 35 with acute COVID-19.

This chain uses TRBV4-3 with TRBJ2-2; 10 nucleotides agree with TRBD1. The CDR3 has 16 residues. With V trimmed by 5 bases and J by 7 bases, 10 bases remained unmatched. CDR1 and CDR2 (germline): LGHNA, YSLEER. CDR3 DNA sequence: TGCGCCAGCAGCTGGGGACAGGGGAAAGAGGTCGGGGAGCTGTTTTTT. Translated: CASSWGQGKEVGELFF.

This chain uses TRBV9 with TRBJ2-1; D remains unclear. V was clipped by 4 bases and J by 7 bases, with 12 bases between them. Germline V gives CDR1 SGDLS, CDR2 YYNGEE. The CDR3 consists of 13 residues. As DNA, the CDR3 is TGTGCCAGCAGCCTCCGAGAGATAAATGAGCAGTTCTTC. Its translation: CASSLREINEQFF.

CDR3 coding DNA: TGTGCCAGCAGCCCCGGACAGGGCCGCGTGGCGAACACCGGGGAGCTGTTTTTT. The encoded protein is CASSPGQGRVANTGELFF. The V call is TRBV5-8, the J call TRBJ2-2; the match to TRBD1 covers 8 bases. Germline V gene lookup returns CDR1 SGHTS and CDR2 YDEGEE. The V gene end was trimmed by 4 bases and the J gene end by 0 bases; junction bases not matched to a gene: 11. The CDR3 covers 18 residues.

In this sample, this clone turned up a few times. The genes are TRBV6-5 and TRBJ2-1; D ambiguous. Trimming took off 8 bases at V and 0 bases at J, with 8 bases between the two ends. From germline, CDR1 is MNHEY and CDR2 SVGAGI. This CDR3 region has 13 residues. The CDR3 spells CASASSSYNEQFF. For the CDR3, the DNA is TGTGCCAGCGCGTCGAGCTCCTACAATGAGCAGTTCTTC.

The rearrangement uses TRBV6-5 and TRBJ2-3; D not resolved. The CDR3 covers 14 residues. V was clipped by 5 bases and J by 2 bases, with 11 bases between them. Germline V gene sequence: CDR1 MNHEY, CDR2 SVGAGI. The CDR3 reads CASSLMTDTDTQYF. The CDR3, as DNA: TGTGCCAGCAGTCTAATGACTGACACAGATACGCAGTATTTT.

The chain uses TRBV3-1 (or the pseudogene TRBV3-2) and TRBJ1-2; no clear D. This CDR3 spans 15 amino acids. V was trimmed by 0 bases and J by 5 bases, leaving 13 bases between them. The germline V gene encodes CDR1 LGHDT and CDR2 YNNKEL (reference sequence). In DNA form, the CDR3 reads TGTGCCAGCAGCCAAGATCGACAAGCCCGTTATGGCTACACCTTC. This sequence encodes CASSQDRQARYGYTF.

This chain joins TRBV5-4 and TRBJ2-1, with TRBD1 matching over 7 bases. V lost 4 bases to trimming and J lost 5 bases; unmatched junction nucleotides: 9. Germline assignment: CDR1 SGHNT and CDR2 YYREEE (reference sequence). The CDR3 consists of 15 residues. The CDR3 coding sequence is TGTGCCAGCAGCCTACAGGGGCCGGTGGACAATGAGCAGTTCTTC. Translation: CASSLQGPVDNEQFF. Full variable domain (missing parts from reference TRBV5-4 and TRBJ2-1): ETGVTQSPTHLIKTRGQQVTLRCSSQSGHNTVSWYQQALGQGPQFIFQYYREEENGRGNFPPRFSGLQFPNYSSELNVNALELDDSALYLCASSLQGPVDNEQFFGPGTRLTVL.

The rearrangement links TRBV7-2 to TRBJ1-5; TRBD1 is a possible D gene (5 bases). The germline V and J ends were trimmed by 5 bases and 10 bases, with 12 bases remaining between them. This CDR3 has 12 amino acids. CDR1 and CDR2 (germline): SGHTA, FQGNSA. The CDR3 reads CASSPQGGPQHF. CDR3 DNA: TGTGCCAGCAGCCCTCAGGGAGGACCCCAGCATTTT.